The rows below give T cell receptor beta chains drawn from one sample of a study of blood T cell repertoires in COVID-19. Sequencing was performed with immunoSEQ multiplex PCR; in TCRdb, only in-frame clones are kept and a portion is missing. The sample includes hundreds of thousands of clones, 65% to 90% of them seen just once. Source material: peripheral blood. Receptors were obtained from a man aged 50-59 years with active or convalescent COVID-19. The CDR3 runs from the conserved cysteine through the conserved F or W. The D gene is left open where the match is weak.

v_call	d_call	j_call	cdr3_aa
TRBV7-2	.	TRBJ2-7	CASSPVTQLTAQYF
TRBV18	.	TRBJ1-5	CASSPQAQGQPQHF
TRBV18	TRBD1	TRBJ2-3	CASSPTGGKADTQYF
TRBV3-1/TRBV3-2	TRBD2	TRBJ2-7	CASSLQREAPYEQYF
TRBV24-1	.	TRBJ2-2	CATSRQVGTGELFF
TRBV7-9	.	TRBJ1-6	CASSPFDSPLHF
TRBV28	.	TRBJ1-1	CASKLGGLTEAFF
TRBV19	.	TRBJ2-1	CASSIESSYNEQFF
TRBV28	TRBD2	TRBJ2-1	CASSWGGQAGNEQFF
TRBV27	TRBD1	TRBJ1-6	CASSRDRASSYNSPLHF
TRBV7-2	TRBD1	TRBJ1-4	CASSPDRGNEKLFF
TRBV2	.	TRBJ2-4	CASRDGERTSRYF
TRBV7-2	TRBD1	TRBJ1-4	CASSPKTGSNEKLFF
TRBV30	.	TRBJ2-6	CAWSGGFSGANVLTF
TRBV3-1/TRBV3-2	.	TRBJ1-1	CASSRTPGSEAFF
TRBV5-5	.	TRBJ2-7	CASSLAAVGEQYF
TRBV6-6	TRBD1	TRBJ1-2	CASSYSLTGGYGYTF
TRBV3-1/TRBV3-2	.	TRBJ1-1	CASSQESRVTEAFF
TRBV2	TRBD2	TRBJ2-1	CASMEREGGNEQFF
TRBV28	.	TRBJ1-4	CASSLGGDNEKLFF
TRBV5-1	TRBD2	TRBJ2-5	CASSLEGTSVEETQYF
TRBV5-4	.	TRBJ1-3	CASSLRGGNTIYF
TRBV6-5	.	TRBJ2-7	CASISEWGRTYEQYF
TRBV27	.	TRBJ1-4	CASSLSRRGFGEKLFF
TRBV6-1	.	TRBJ1-1	CASSSVSEAFF
TRBV18	.	TRBJ1-3	CASSRGVSHTIYF
TRBV27	TRBD2	TRBJ2-7	CASSFGGVNVPYEQYF
TRBV20-1	TRBD2	TRBJ2-7	CSASKAGGFYEQYF
TRBV5-4	.	TRBJ1-1	CASSSPGSGSGGAFF
TRBV2	TRBD1	TRBJ2-7	CASSEDRGGGDEQYF
TRBV7-8	.	TRBJ1-5	CASSKIGSGNQPQHF
TRBV7-5	.	TRBJ1-5	CVRSLVRDRRATRQPQHF
TRBV12-5	.	TRBJ2-1	CASDRDNLNEQFF
TRBV28	.	TRBJ1-2	CASSLGGGNYGYTF
TRBV9	.	TRBJ1-6	CASSTSPQPELPLHF
TRBV4-2	.	TRBJ2-1	CASSQNRVEQFF
TRBV19	TRBD2	TRBJ2-2	CASSISSGSTGELFF
TRBV19	.	TRBJ1-3	CASSIEASSGNTIYF
TRBV28	.	TRBJ1-5	CASSLGGGYNQPQHF
TRBV28	TRBD1	TRBJ1-5	CAGGTVYSNQPQHF
TRBV4-1	.	TRBJ1-2	CASSQAGGANYGYTF